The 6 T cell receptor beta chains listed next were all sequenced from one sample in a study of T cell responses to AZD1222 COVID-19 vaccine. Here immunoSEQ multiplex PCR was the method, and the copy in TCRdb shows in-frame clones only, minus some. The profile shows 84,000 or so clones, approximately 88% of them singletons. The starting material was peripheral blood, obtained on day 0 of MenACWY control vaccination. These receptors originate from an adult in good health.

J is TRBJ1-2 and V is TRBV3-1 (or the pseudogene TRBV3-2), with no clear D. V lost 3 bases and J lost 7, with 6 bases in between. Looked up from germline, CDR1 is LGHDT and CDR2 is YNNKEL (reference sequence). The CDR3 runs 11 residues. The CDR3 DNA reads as TGTGCCAGCAGCCAGGGGAGTGGCTACACCTTC. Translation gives CASSQGSGYTF.

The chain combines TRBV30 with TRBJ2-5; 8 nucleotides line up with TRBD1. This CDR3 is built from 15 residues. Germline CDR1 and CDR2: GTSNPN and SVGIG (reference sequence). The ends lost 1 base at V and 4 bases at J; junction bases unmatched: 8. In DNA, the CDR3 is TGTGCCTGGAGTGAACACAGGGGGATACTAGAGACCCAGTACTTC. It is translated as CAWSEHRGILETQYF. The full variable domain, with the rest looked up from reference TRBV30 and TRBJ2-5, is SQTIHQWPATLVQPVGSPLSLECTVEGTSNPNLYWYRQAAGRGLQLLFYSVGIGQISSEVPQNLSASRPQDRQFILSSKKLLLSDSGFYLCAWSEHRGILETQYFGPGTRLLVL.

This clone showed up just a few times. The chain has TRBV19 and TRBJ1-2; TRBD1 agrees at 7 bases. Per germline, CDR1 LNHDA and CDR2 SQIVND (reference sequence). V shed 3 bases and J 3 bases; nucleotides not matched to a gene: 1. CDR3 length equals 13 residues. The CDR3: CASSIQGDYGYTF. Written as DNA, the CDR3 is TGTGCCAGTAGTATCCAGGGGGACTATGGCTACACCTTC.

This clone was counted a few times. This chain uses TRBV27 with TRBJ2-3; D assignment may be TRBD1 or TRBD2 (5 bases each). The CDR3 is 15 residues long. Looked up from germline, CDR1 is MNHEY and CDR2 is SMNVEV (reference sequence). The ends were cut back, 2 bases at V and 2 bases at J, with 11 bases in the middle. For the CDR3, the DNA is TGTGCCAGCAGTTTAATGATGGGGGACACAGATACGCAGTATTTT. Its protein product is CASSLMMGDTDTQYF.

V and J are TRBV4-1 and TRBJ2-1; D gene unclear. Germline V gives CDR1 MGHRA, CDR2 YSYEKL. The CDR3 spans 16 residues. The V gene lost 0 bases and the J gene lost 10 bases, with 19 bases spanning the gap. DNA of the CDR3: TGCGCCAGCAGCCAAGATCGGTGGGCCTCGGGCATGGAGCAGTTCTTC. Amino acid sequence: CASSQDRWASGMEQFF.

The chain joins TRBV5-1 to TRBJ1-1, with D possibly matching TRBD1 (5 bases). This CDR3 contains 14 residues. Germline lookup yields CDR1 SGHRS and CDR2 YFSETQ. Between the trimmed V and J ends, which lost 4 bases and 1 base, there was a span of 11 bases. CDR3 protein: CASSPDGGNTEAFF. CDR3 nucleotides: TGCGCCAGCAGCCCCGACGGGGGGAACACTGAAGCTTTCTTT.